This paragraph reports one T cell receptor beta chain. The data originate from a study of CD8 T cells in Susac syndrome. Random-hexamer reverse transcription was applied to about 0.45 to 1 ug RNA. TCRdb reanalysed the immunoSEQ multiplex PCR reads using MiXCR and keeps one entry per CDR3 protein. The sample lists more than 200,000 distinct CDR3 sequences; about 94% were seen once. The clonotype was recovered from a human donor with multiple sclerosis. Sequencing was done on a sample of CD4+ T cells from PBMCs.

The CDR3 nucleotides read TGCGCCAGCAGTCAACCCCTCCGTTCGGGAGGAAACACCATATATTTT. Encoded protein: CASSQPLRSGGNTIYF. The chain employs TRBV23-1 and TRBJ1-3; no clear D. TRBV23-1 is an ORF; its function is uncertain. The V end lost 2 bases, the J end lost 4 bases, and 15 bases lay between the germline ends. This CDR3 is 16 amino acids long.